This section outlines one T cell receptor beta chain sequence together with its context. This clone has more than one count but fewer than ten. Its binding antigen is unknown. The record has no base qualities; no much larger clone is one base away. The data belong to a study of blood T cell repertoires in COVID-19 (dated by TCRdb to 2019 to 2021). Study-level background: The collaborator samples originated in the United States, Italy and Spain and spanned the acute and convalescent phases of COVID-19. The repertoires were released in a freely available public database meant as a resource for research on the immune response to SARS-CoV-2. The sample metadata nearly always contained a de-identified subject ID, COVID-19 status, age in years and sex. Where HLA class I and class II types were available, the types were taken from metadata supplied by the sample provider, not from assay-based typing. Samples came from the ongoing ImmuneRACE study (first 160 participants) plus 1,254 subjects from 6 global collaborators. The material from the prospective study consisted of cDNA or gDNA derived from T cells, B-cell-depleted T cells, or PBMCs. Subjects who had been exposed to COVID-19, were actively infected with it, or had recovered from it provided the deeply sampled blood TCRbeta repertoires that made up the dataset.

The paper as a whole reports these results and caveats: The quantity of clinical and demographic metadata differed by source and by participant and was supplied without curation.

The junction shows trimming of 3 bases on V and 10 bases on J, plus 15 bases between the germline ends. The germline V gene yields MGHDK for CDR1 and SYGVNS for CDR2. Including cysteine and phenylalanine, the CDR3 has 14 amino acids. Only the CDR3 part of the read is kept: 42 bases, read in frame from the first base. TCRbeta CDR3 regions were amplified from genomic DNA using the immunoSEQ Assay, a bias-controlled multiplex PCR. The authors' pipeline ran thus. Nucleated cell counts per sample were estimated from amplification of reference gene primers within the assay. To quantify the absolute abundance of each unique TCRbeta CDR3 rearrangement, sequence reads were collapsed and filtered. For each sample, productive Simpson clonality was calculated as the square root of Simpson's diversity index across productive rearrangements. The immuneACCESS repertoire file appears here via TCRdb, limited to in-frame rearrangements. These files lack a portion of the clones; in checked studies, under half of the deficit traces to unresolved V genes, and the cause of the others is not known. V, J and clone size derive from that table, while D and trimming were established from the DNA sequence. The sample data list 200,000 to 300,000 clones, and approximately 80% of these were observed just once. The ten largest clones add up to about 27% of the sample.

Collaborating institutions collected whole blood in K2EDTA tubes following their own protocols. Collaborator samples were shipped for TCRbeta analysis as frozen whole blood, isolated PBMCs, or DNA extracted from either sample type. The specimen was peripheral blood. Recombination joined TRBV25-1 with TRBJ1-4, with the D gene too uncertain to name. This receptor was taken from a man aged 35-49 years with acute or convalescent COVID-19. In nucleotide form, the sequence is TGTGCCAGCAGTGAGGCAGGTCCAGTGACAAAACTGTTTTTT. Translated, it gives CASSEAGPVTKLFF.